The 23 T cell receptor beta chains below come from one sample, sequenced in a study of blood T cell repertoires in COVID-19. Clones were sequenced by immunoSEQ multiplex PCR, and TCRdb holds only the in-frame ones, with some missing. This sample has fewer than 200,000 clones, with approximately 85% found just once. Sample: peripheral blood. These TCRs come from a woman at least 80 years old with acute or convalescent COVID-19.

The chain's CDR3 is CASRTDRFLNTEAFF. The DNA of the CDR3 is TGTGCCAGCAGGACGGACAGGTTTCTGAACACTGAAGCTTTCTTT. The genes are TRBV2 and TRBJ1-1, with 7 nucleotides matching TRBD1. The CDR3 totals 15 residues. CDR1 is SNHLY and CDR2 is FYNNEI in the germline V gene. The V segment lost 6 bases and the J segment 0 bases; nucleotides outside the gene matches: 7.

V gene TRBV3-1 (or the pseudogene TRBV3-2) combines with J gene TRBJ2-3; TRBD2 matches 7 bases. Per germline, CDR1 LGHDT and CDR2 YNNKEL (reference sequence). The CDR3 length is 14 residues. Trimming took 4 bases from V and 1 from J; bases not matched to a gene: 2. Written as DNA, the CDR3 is TGTGCCAGCAGCCGGGCGGGGGGCACAGATACGCAGTATTTT. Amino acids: CASSRAGGTDTQYF.

The chain's CDR3 is CAWTITGGAGYGYTF. The DNA for the CDR3 is TGTGCCTGGACCATCACAGGGGGCGCAGGGTATGGCTACACCTTC. V and J are TRBV30 and TRBJ1-2; TRBD1 agrees at 9 bases. Trimming removed 4 bases from V and 5 bases from J; junction bases left unmatched: 11. CDR3 size: 15 residues. CDR1 is GTSNPN and CDR2 is SVGIG in the germline V gene (reference sequence). Supplemented by reference TRBV30 and TRBJ1-2, the full variable domain reads SQTIHQWPATLVQPVGSPLSLECTVEGTSNPNLYWYRQAAGRGLQLLFYSVGIGQISSEVPQNLSASRPQDRQFILSSKKLLLSDSGFYLCAWTITGGAGYGYTFGSGTRLTVV.

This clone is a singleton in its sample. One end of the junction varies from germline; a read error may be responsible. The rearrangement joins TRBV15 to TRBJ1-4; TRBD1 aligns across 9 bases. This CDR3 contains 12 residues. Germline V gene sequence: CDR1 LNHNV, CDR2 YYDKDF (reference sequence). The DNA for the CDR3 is TGTGCCACCACCACAGGGGGCGTCGATCGGGTTTTT. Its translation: CATTTGGVDRVF.

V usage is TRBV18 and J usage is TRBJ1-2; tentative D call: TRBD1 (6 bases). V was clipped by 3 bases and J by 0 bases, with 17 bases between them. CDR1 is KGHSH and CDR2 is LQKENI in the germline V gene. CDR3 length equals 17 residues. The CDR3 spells CASSPQGTPLANYGYTF. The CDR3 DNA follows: TGTGCCAGCTCACCCCAGGGGACCCCCTTGGCTAACTATGGCTACACCTTC.

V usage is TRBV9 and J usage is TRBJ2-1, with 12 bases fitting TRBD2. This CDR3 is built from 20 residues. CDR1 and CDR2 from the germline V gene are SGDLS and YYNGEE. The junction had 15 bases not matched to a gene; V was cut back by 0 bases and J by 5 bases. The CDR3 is CASSVGPSGGAYTYNNEQFF. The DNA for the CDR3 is TGTGCCAGCAGCGTAGGGCCTAGCGGGGGGGCATATACATATAACAATGAGCAGTTCTTC.

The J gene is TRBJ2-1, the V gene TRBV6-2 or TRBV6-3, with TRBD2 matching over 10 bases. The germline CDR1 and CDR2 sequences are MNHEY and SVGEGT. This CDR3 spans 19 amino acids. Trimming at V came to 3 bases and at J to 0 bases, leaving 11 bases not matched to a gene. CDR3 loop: CASSYSLAGEQSSYNEQFF. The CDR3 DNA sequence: TGTGCCAGCAGTTATAGCCTAGCGGGGGAGCAAAGCTCCTACAATGAGCAGTTCTTC.

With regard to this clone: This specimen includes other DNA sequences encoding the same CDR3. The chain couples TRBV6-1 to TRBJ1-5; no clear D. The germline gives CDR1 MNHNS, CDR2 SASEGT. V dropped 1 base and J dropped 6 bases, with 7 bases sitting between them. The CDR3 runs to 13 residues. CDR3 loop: CASSEERGQPQHF. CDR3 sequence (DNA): TGTGCCAGCAGTGAAGAACGCGGTCAGCCCCAGCATTTT.

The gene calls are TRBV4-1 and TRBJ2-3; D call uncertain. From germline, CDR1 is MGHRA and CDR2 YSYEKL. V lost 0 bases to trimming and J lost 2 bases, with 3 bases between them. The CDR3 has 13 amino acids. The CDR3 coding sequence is TGCGCCAGCAGCCAAGAGGCCACAGATACGCAGTATTTT. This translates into CASSQEATDTQYF.

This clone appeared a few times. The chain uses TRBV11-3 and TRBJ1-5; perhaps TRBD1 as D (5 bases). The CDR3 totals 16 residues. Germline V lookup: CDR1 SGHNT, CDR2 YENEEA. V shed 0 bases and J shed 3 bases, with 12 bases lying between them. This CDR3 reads CASSLEGRVNNQPQHF. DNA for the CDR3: TGTGCCAGCAGCTTAGAAGGCAGGGTAAACAATCAGCCCCAGCATTTT.

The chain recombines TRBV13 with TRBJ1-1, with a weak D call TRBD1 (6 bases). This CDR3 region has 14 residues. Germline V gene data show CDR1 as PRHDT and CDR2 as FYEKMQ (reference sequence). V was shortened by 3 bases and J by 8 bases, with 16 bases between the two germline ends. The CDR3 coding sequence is TGTGCCAGCAGCTTGCAGGGGACCCTGGGGGAAGCTTTCTTT. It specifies CASSLQGTLGEAFF.

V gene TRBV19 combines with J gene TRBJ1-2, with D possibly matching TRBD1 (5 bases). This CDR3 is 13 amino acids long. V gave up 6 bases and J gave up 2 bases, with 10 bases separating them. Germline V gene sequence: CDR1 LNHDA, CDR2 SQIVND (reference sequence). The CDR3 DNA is TGTGCCAGTAGCCTTGGGGGGAACTATGGCTACACCTTC. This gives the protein CASSLGGNYGYTF.

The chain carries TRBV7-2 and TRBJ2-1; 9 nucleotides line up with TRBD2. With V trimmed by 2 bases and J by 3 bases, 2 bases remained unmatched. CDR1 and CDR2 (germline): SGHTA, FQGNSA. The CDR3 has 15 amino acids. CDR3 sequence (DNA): TGTGCCAGCAGCTTACAGCGGGGGGTCTACAATGAGCAGTTCTTC. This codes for CASSLQRGVYNEQFF.

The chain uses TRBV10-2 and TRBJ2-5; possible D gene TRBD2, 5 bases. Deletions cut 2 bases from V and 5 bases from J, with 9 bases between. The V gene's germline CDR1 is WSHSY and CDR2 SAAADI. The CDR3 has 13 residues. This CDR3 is CASSEGELETQYF. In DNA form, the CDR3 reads TGCGCCAGCAGTGAGGGGGAGTTGGAGACCCAGTACTTC.

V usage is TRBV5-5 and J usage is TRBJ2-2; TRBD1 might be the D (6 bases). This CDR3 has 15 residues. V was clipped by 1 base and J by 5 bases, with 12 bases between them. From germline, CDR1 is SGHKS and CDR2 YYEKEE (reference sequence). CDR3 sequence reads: CASSLWGLGTGELFF. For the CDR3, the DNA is TGTGCCAGCAGCTTGTGGGGGCTGGGAACCGGGGAGCTGTTTTTT.

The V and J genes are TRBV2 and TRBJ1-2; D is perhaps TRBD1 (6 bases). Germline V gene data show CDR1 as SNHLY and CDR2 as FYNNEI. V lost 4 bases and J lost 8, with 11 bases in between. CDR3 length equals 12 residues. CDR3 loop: CASSATGPGYTF. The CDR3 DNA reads TGTGCCAGCAGTGCTACAGGGCCCGGCTACACCTTC.

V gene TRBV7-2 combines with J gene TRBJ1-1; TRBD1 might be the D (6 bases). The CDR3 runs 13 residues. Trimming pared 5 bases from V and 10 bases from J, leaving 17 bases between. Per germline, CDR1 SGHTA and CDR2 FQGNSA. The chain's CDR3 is CASSESGGPGAFF. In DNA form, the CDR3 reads TGTGCCAGCAGCGAAAGCGGGGGGCCCGGAGCTTTCTTT.

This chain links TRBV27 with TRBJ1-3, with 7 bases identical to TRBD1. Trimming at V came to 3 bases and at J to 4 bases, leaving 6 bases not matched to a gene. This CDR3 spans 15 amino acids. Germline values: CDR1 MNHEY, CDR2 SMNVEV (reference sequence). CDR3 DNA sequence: TGTGCCAGCAGTTTCGAGGGGGCGGCCGGAAACACCATATATTTT. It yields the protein CASSFEGAAGNTIYF.

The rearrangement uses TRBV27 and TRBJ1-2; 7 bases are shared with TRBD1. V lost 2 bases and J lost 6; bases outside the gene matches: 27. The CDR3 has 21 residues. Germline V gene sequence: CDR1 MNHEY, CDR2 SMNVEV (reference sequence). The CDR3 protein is CASSLSPLKRGRGWGFDGYTF. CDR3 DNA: TGTGCCAGCAGTTTAAGTCCTCTGAAAAGGGGGCGTGGATGGGGATTTGATGGCTACACCTTC.

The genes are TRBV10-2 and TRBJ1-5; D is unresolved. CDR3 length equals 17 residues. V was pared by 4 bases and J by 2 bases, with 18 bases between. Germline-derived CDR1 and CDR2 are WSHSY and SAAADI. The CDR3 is CASSVAQAMEGNQPQHF. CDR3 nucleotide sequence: TGCGCCAGCAGTGTGGCGCAGGCTATGGAGGGCAATCAGCCCCAGCATTTT.

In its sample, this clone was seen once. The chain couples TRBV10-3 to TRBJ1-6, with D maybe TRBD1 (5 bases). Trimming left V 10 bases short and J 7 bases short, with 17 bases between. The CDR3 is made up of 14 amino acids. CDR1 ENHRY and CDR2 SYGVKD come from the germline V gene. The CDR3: CATRLDSENSPLHF. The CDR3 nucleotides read TGTGCCACCCGATTAGACAGCGAAAATTCACCCCTCCACTTT.

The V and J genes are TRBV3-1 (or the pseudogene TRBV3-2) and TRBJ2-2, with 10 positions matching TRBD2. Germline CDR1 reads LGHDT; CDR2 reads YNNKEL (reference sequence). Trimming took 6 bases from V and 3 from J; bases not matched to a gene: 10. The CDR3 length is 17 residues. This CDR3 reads CASRKKSGGAYTGELFF. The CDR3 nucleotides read TGTGCCAGCAGAAAAAAGAGCGGGGGGGCGTACACCGGGGAGCTGTTTTTT.

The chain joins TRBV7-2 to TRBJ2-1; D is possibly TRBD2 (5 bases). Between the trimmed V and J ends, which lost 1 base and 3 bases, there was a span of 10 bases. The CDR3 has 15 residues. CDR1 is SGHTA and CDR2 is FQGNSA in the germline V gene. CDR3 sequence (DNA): TGTGCCAGCAGCTTAGGAGCGGTCCGCTACAATGAGCAGTTCTTC. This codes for CASSLGAVRYNEQFF.